The 16 T cell receptor beta chains below come from one sample, sequenced in a study of PD-L1 blockade in urothelial cancer. Using immunoSEQ multiplex PCR, the repertoire was profiled, and TCRdb retains in-frame clones only, with some absent. Seen here are 85,000 to 100,000 clones, roughly 91% observed once, and the top ten hold roughly 2%. The time point was: pretreatment peripheral blood. Material: PBMCs, obtained around atezolizumab (anti-PD-L1) treatment. These receptors were taken from a man aged 60 to 69 with urothelial cancer.

This rearrangement joins TRBV28 to TRBJ2-7, with D unclear. CDR3 length equals 11 residues. V was trimmed by 6 bases and J by 3 bases, leaving 6 bases between them. Germline V CDR1 and CDR2: MDHEN, SYDVKM. The CDR3 DNA sequence: TGTGCCAGCAGCCTACTCTACGAGCAGTACTTC. Translating gives CASSLLYEQYF.

The chain is built from TRBV27 and TRBJ1-3; TRBD1 matches 9 bases. Germline CDR1 is MNHEY and CDR2 is SMNVEV (reference sequence). The CDR3 is made up of 16 amino acids. With 6 bases clipped from V and 0 bases from J, the junction kept 6 bases outside the gene matches. The CDR3 DNA follows: TGTGCCAGCAGCTCCCGACAGGGGGTCTCTGGAAACACCATATATTTT. Amino acids: CASSSRQGVSGNTIYF.

V is TRBV5-1 and J is TRBJ2-3; 11 positions agree with TRBD1. The CDR3 sequence is 16 residues long. V trimming: 3 bases; J trimming: 4 bases; junction bases outside the gene matches: 7. CDR1 and CDR2 from the germline V gene are SGHRS and YFSETQ. In DNA form, the CDR3 reads TGCGCCAGCAGCTCCAATGGACAGGGGGCTGCAGATACGCAGTATTTT. Translated: CASSSNGQGAADTQYF.

The chain links TRBV18 to TRBJ2-3, with 8 nucleotides matching TRBD2. The CDR3 length is 15 residues. The germline CDR1 and CDR2 sequences are KGHSH and LQKENI. J gave up 3 bases and V 1 base, and 3 bases lay outside the gene matches. CDR3 DNA sequence: TGTGCCAGCTCACCACGGGCTAGCGGGACAGATACGCAGTATTTT. It specifies CASSPRASGTDTQYF. The variable domain in full, with the rest retrieved from reference TRBV18 and TRBJ2-3, is NAGVMQNPRHLVRRRGQEARLRCSPMKGHSHVYWYRQLPEEGLKFMVYLQKENIIDESGMPKERFSAEFPKEGPSILRIQQVVRGDSAAYFCASSPRASGTDTQYFGPGTRLTVL.

The chain combines TRBV28 with TRBJ2-7; 7 bases line up with TRBD2. After removal of 7 bases from V and 4 bases from J, the junction contained 7 bases not matched to a gene. CDR1 is MDHEN, CDR2 SYDVKM, per germline. The CDR3 spans 13 residues. CDR3 sequence: CASIKAGRYEQYF. In nucleotides, the CDR3 is TGTGCCAGCATCAAAGCGGGGAGATACGAGCAGTACTTC.

The chain employs TRBV9 and TRBJ1-3, with D possibly TRBD1 on 5 matching bases. Germline V gives CDR1 SGDLS, CDR2 YYNGEE. Trimming took 0 bases from V and 4 from J, leaving 14 bases between them. The length of the CDR3 is 16 residues. The CDR3 here is CASSVDGRGSGNTIYF. DNA for the CDR3: TGTGCCAGCAGCGTAGACGGACGGGGGTCAGGAAACACCATATATTTT.

The chain has TRBV27 and TRBJ1-2, with D tentatively TRBD1 (5 bases). CDR1 and CDR2 (germline): MNHEY, SMNVEV (reference sequence). This CDR3 is built from 13 residues. V lost 2 bases, J lost 8 bases, and 12 bases lay in between. CDR3 coding DNA: TGTGCCAGCAGTTTACGGGGGGATCGGGGCTACACCTTC. Translation gives CASSLRGDRGYTF.

The chain employs TRBV5-4 and TRBJ2-2; 9 bases are shared with TRBD1. The V and J ends lost 3 bases and 2 bases, in that order; junction bases with no gene match: 5. Germline V gives CDR1 SGHNT, CDR2 YYREEE (reference sequence). The CDR3 runs 16 residues. This CDR3 reads CASSSPGQGNTGELFF. CDR3 nucleotides: TGTGCCAGCAGCTCCCCGGGACAGGGTAACACCGGGGAGCTGTTTTTT.

This chain links TRBV19 with TRBJ2-7; possibly TRBD2 for D (6 bases). V lost 6 bases to trimming and J lost 5 bases, with 20 bases between them. The CDR3 consists of 15 residues. Germline CDR1 and CDR2: LNHDA and SQIVND (reference sequence). CDR3 sequence: CASSTSQGPGDEQYF. The CDR3 bases are TGTGCCAGTAGCACTAGCCAAGGCCCCGGAGACGAGCAGTACTTC. Full variable domain (rest looked up from reference TRBV19 and TRBJ2-7): DGGITQSPKYLFRKEGQNVTLSCEQNLNHDAMYWYRQDPGQGLRLIYYSQIVNDFQKGDIAEGYSVSREKKESFPLTVTSAQKNPTAFYLCASSTSQGPGDEQYFGPGTRLTVT.

This clone was observed once. V and J are TRBV5-1 and TRBJ1-4; TRBD1 matches 10 bases. There are 15 residues in the CDR3. With V trimmed by 4 bases and J by 8 bases, 8 bases remained unmatched. The germline gives CDR1 SGHRS, CDR2 YFSETQ. The CDR3 spells CASSASGQGQEKLFF. In nucleotides, the CDR3 is TGCGCCAGCAGCGCCTCGGGACAGGGGCAGGAAAAACTGTTTTTT.

V gene TRBV7-2 combines with J gene TRBJ1-3, with D perhaps matching TRBD1 (6 bases). The CDR3 spans 16 residues. Trimming pared 2 bases from V and 4 bases from J, leaving 15 bases between. CDR1 and CDR2 from the germline V gene are SGHTA and FQGNSA. DNA for the CDR3: TGTGCCAGCAGCTTACTGCAGGGGCGATTCGGAAACACCATATATTTT. This translates into CASSLLQGRFGNTIYF. Together with reference TRBV7-2 and TRBJ1-3, the CDR3 gives the full variable domain: GAGVSQSPSNKVTEKGKDVELRCDPISGHTALYWYRQSLGQGLEFLIYFQGNSAPDKSGLPSDRFSAERTGGSVSTLTIQRTQQEDSAVYLCASSLLQGRFGNTIYFGEGSWLTVV.

The V gene is TRBV10-3, the J gene TRBJ2-5, with 7 bases that match TRBD1. Losses at the gene ends were 2 bases for V and 2 bases for J; bases not matched to a gene: 2. The CDR3 contains 14 residues. Germline-derived CDR1 and CDR2 are ENHRY and SYGVKD. The CDR3 here is CAISERGQQETQYF. DNA of the CDR3: TGTGCCATCAGTGAGAGGGGGCAACAAGAGACCCAGTACTTC.

The chain combines TRBV7-9 with TRBJ1-1, with D hard to call. Between the trimmed V and J ends, which lost 5 bases and 5 bases, there was a span of 12 bases. Germline CDR1 is SEHNR and CDR2 is FQNEAQ (reference sequence). The CDR3 runs 13 residues. The CDR3 spells CASSRVPGTEAFF. For the CDR3, the DNA is TGTGCCAGCAGCCGGGTCCCTGGAACTGAAGCTTTCTTT. Full variable domain (rest looked up from reference TRBV7-9 and TRBJ1-1): DTGVSQNPRHKITKRGQNVTFRCDPISEHNRLYWYRQTLGQGPEFLTYFQNEAQLEKSRLLSDRFSAERPKGSFSTLEIQRTEQGDSAMYLCASSRVPGTEAFFGQGTRLTVV.

The V gene is TRBV29-1, the J gene TRBJ2-1; 7 bases fit TRBD2. CDR1 SQVTM and CDR2 ANQGSEA come from the germline V gene. V dropped 3 bases and J dropped 9; count of bases not matched to a gene: 8. The CDR3 consists of 13 residues. The CDR3 region has the DNA TGCAGCGTTGAGACGGGCGGGGGTGGTGAGCAGTTCTTC. This translates into CSVETGGGGEQFF.

This sequence joins TRBV2 and TRBJ2-1, with D possibly TRBD1 on 5 matching bases. Germline V gene sequence: CDR1 SNHLY, CDR2 FYNNEI. The CDR3 contains 15 residues. Trimming shortened V by 2 bases and J by 0 bases, and 8 bases separated the two germline ends. The CDR3 reads CASSESGNSYNEQFF. The DNA of the CDR3 is TGTGCCAGCAGTGAATCAGGGAACTCCTACAATGAGCAGTTCTTC.

The chain joins TRBV18 to TRBJ2-1; TRBD2 matches at 10 bases. Germline loops: CDR1 KGHSH, CDR2 LQKENI. J gave up 7 bases and V 4 bases, and 7 bases lay outside the gene matches. The CDR3 is 15 amino acids. CDR3 DNA sequence: TGTGCCAGCTCACTTCTAGCGGGAGATGATAATGAGCAGTTCTTC. Residues: CASSLLAGDDNEQFF. Variable domain in full (rest from reference TRBV18 and TRBJ2-1): NAGVMQNPRHLVRRRGQEARLRCSPMKGHSHVYWYRQLPEEGLKFMVYLQKENIIDESGMPKERFSAEFPKEGPSILRIQQVVRGDSAAYFCASSLLAGDDNEQFFGPGTRLTVL.